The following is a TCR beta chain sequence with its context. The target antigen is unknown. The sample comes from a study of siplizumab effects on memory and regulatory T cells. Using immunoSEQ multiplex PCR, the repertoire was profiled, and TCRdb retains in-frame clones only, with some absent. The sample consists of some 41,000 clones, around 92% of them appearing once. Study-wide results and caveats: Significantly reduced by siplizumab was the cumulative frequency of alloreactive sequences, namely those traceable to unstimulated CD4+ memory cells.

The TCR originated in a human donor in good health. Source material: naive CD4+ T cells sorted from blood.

The CDR3 is CASSPRSWGGAGTGELFF. The CDR3 DNA sequence: TGTGCCAGCAGCCCCCGTTCTTGGGGGGGGGCGGGCACCGGGGAGCTGTTTTTT. The rearrangement joins TRBV7-2 to TRBJ2-2; D is perhaps TRBD2 (7 bases). The CDR3 spans 18 residues. CDR1 and CDR2 (germline): SGHTA, FQGNSA. V lost 5 bases to trimming and J lost 4 bases, with 23 bases between them.